Listed below are T cell receptor beta chains from one sample, sequenced in a study of cytotoxic CD8 clonotypes in ibrutinib-treated CLL. Sequenced by immunoSEQ multiplex PCR; TCRdb stores in-frame clones only, minus some. Of a few hundred thousand clones detected, 70% appear once; the ten largest clones hold 15%. The sequenced sample was PBMCs, obtained after 24 months of ibrutinib treatment. These receptors originate from a human donor with chronic lymphocytic leukemia. CDR3s include the opening cysteine and the closing phenylalanine or tryptophan. The order of the fields is D gene, clone size, J gene, V gene, CDR3 protein, CDR3 DNA. D genes are given only for firm matches. Size values are once, few and many counts, or a class for expanded clones, and some rows have none.

NA	NA	TRBJ1-1	TRBV6-5	CASRPTGNTEAFF	TGTGCCAGCAGACCGACAGGGAACACTGAAGCTTTCTTT
TRBD2	NA	TRBJ2-5	TRBV18	CASSQNSLAGGMETQYF	TGTGCCAGCTCGCAAAACAGTCTAGCGGGAGGGATGGAGACCCAGTACTTC
NA	NA	TRBJ1-1	TRBV5-5	CASIKQVNPEEAFF	TGTGCCAGCATTAAACAGGTAAACCCCGAGGAAGCTTTCTTT
NA	few	TRBJ2-1	TRBV2	CASISRDHNEQFF	TGTGCCAGCATCTCGCGGGACCACAATGAGCAGTTCTTC
NA	NA	TRBJ2-7	TRBV7-2	CASSSSLGYEQYF	TGTGCCAGCAGCTCTTCCTTAGGGTACGAGCAGTACTTC
NA	NA	TRBJ2-7	TRBV21-1	CASSKLAGATYEQYF	TGTGCCAGCAGCAAACTAGCGGGAGCGACCTACGAGCAGTACTTC
NA	NA	TRBJ2-1	TRBV27	CASSFQGMNEQFF	TGTGCCAGCAGTTTTCAGGGAATGAATGAGCAGTTCTTC
NA	NA	TRBJ2-7	TRBV28	CASKRLSYEQYF	TGTGCCAGCAAGAGGTTGTCCTACGAGCAGTACTTC
NA	NA	TRBJ1-4	TRBV29-1	CSVVGEGATNEKLFF	TGCAGCGTTGTAGGGGAGGGCGCAACTAATGAAAAACTGTTTTTT
NA	NA	TRBJ2-7	TRBV4-1	CASSQEAGQTFGEQYF	TGCGCCAGCAGCCAAGAAGCGGGACAGACATTTGGCGAGCAGTACTTC
TRBD1	few	TRBJ2-2	TRBV27	CASSPLGQVNTGELFF	TGTGCCAGCAGTCCCCTAGGACAGGTGAACACCGGGGAGCTGTTTTTT
NA	NA	TRBJ2-7	TRBV7-9	CASSLTDYTYEQYF	TGTGCCAGCAGCTTAACAGACTACACCTACGAGCAGTACTTC
NA	few	TRBJ2-1	TRBV5-1	CASTETSSYNEQFF	TGCGCCAGCACTGAGACTAGCTCCTACAATGAGCAGTTCTTC
NA	NA	TRBJ1-4	TRBV19	CASSRGLEANEKLFF	TGTGCCAGTAGTCGAGGGTTAGAGGCTAATGAAAAACTGTTTTTT
NA	few	TRBJ1-1	TRBV12-5	CASGLGGSVNTEAFF	TGTGCTAGTGGTTTGGGGGGATCGGTGAACACTGAAGCTTTCTTT